These 18 T cell receptor beta chains were sequenced from one sample in a study of T cell repertoires and HLA-DP antigens (dated by TCRdb to the late 2010s). Which antigens these TCRs recognize remains unknown. Library construction relied on the immunoSEQ multiplex PCR assay. Imported from immuneACCESS, the table was reduced by TCRdb to in-frame sequences with V and J called. These copies leave out some clones; in studies compared against another copy, an unresolved V gene accounts for under half, and the cause of the remainder is not known. In this sample the table shows tens of thousands of clones, over 75% of which occur a single time. Together, the top ten hold 1.6% of the sample. Sequencing was performed on CD4+ T cells from PBMCs. The source of these receptors is a man in his 60s in good health and CMV-seronegative.

This chain uses TRBV19 with TRBJ1-1; D not resolved. Deletions cut 2 bases from V and 5 bases from J, with 9 bases between. Germline-derived CDR1 and CDR2 are LNHDA and SQIVND (reference sequence). This CDR3 is 13 amino acids long. DNA of the CDR3: TGTGCCAGTAGTATAAGTGGGCGGACTGAAGCTTTCTTT. Protein: CASSISGRTEAFF.

The chain is built from TRBV5-1 and TRBJ1-1; unclear D gene. Germline V gene lookup returns CDR1 SGHRS and CDR2 YFSETQ. This CDR3 spans 13 amino acids. V lost 2 bases and J lost 2, with 7 bases in between. The CDR3 spells CASSFKENTEAFF. The CDR3 DNA follows: TGCGCCAGCAGCTTTAAGGAAAACACTGAAGCTTTCTTT.

The chain is built from TRBV30 and TRBJ1-2; the D gene is possibly TRBD1 (6 bases). This CDR3 comprises 12 residues. Trimming removed 0 bases at V and 8 bases at J, with 10 bases between. The germline V gene has CDR1 GTSNPN and CDR2 SVGIG (reference sequence). In DNA form, the CDR3 reads TGTGCCTGGAGTGTAGGGGACAACGGCTACACCTTC. Its translation is CAWSVGDNGYTF.

By sample fraction, this clone is medium-sized. The chain recombines TRBV28 with TRBJ1-1; the D gene is possibly TRBD1 (6 bases). The CDR3 is 15 residues long. Germline-derived CDR1 and CDR2 are MDHEN and SYDVKM. V was trimmed by 5 bases and J by 3 bases, leaving 16 bases between them. The DNA for the CDR3 is TGTGCCAGCAGTCCACGAACAGGGCTGGACACTGAAGCTTTCTTT. This sequence encodes CASSPRTGLDTEAFF.

The CDR3 region is CASSQDQETQYF. The DNA for the CDR3 is TGCGCCAGCAGCCAAGACCAAGAGACCCAGTACTTC. This chain connects TRBV4-1 to TRBJ2-5; D is undetermined. Trimming pared 0 bases from V and 1 base from J, leaving 0 bases between. The CDR3 runs 12 residues. Germline V gene lookup returns CDR1 MGHRA and CDR2 YSYEKL.

Comment on this clone: Other DNA sequences from this sample encode an identical CDR3 as well. The V gene is TRBV19, the J gene TRBJ1-6; D might be TRBD1 (6 bases). The CDR3 spans 14 residues. Germline V gene lookup returns CDR1 LNHDA and CDR2 SQIVND (reference sequence). V was trimmed by 5 bases and J by 5 bases, leaving 10 bases between them. The DNA for the CDR3 is TGTGCCAGTAGTCGGACAGCCAATAATTCACCCCTCCACTTT. This encodes CASSRTANNSPLHF.

This clone was seen only a few times. The rearrangement joins TRBV19 to TRBJ1-1; D might be TRBD1 (6 bases). Trimming took off 5 bases at V and 10 bases at J, with 17 bases between the two ends. Germline V gives CDR1 LNHDA, CDR2 SQIVND (reference sequence). The CDR3 runs to 13 residues. In DNA, the CDR3 is TGTGCCAGTAGTCCGGACAGTGGGCGGAGAGCTTTCTTT. This codes for CASSPDSGRRAFF.

The chain links TRBV15 to TRBJ1-1, with unresolved D. The V and J ends lost 0 bases and 2 bases respectively, with 7 bases between them. Germline V lookup: CDR1 LNHNV, CDR2 YYDKDF (reference sequence). CDR3 length equals 14 residues. The CDR3 region is CATSREVGNTEAFF. For the CDR3, the DNA is TGTGCCACCAGCAGAGAAGTGGGAAACACTGAAGCTTTCTTT. Full variable domain (remainder filled in from reference TRBV15 and TRBJ1-1): DAMVIQNPRYQVTQFGKPVTLSCSQTLNHNVMYWYQQKSSQAPKLLFHYYDKDFNNEADTPDNFQSRRPNTSFCFLDIRSPGLGDTAMYLCATSREVGNTEAFFGQGTRLTVV.

The chain links TRBV5-6 to TRBJ2-1; TRBD1 aligns across 8 bases. The CDR3 contains 15 residues. Germline V gene data show CDR1 as SGHDT and CDR2 as YYEEEE. V was clipped by 6 bases and J by 7 bases; unmatched bases: 12. The CDR3 region is CASTLLDRAENEQFF. For the CDR3, the DNA is TGTGCCAGCACGTTGTTGGACAGGGCAGAAAATGAGCAGTTCTTC.

This clone was detected only once. The rearrangement joins TRBV11-2 to TRBJ1-6; 9 bases fit TRBD1. V gave up 5 bases and J gave up 4 bases; unmatched junction bases: 6. Per the germline V gene, CDR1 is SGHAT and CDR2 is FQNNGV. CDR3 length: 16 amino acids. In nucleotides, the CDR3 is TGTGCCAGCAGCCCGGGGACAGGGAATTATAATTCACCCCTCCACTTT. It encodes CASSPGTGNYNSPLHF.

J is TRBJ2-3 and V is TRBV27; 9 bases are a match to TRBD2. Germline lookup yields CDR1 MNHEY and CDR2 SMNVEV (reference sequence). After removal of 4 bases from V and 6 bases from J, the junction contained 11 bases not matched to a gene. The CDR3 is made up of 16 amino acids. Here the CDR3 DNA reads TGTGCCAGCAGTTCCCTAGGGACTAGCAGCTCGGATACGCAGTATTTT. Translation: CASSSLGTSSSDTQYF.

This chain uses TRBV9 with TRBJ1-1; TRBD1 might be the D (5 bases). V was clipped by 0 bases and J by 1 base, with 10 bases between them. The CDR3 sequence is 15 residues long. CDR1 and CDR2 from the germline V gene are SGDLS and YYNGEE. CDR3 protein: CASSVAGAGNTEAFF. The CDR3 coding sequence is TGTGCCAGCAGCGTAGCTGGGGCAGGGAACACTGAAGCTTTCTTT.

The chain recombines TRBV7-2 with TRBJ2-5; TRBD1 aligns across 7 bases. V was clipped by 8 bases and J by 1 base; unmatched bases: 4. Looked up from germline, CDR1 is SGHTA and CDR2 is FQGNSA. This CDR3 is 13 amino acids long. CDR3 sequence (DNA): TGTGCCAGCGGCCGACAGGGCCAAGAGACCCAGTACTTC. Protein product: CASGRQGQETQYF.

The chain is built from TRBV7-2 and TRBJ2-5, with 8 bases identical to TRBD2. The CDR3 contains 13 residues. V shed 5 bases and J 4 bases; nucleotides not matched to a gene: 3. The germline CDR1 and CDR2 sequences are SGHTA and FQGNSA. CDR3 nucleotides: TGTGCCAGCAGCCAAACTAGCGGAGAGACCCAGTACTTC. Its protein product is CASSQTSGETQYF.

The chain couples TRBV6-1 to TRBJ2-1; 7 bases line up with TRBD1. The J segment lost 3 bases and the V segment lost 6 bases, leaving 8 bases of the junction unmatched. Germline-derived CDR1 and CDR2 are MNHNS and SASEGT. The CDR3 loop spans 15 amino acids. CDR3 sequence reads: CASRRDRDGYNEQFF. CDR3 sequence (DNA): TGTGCCAGCAGACGAGACAGGGACGGCTACAATGAGCAGTTCTTC.

The gene calls are TRBV28 and TRBJ1-2; tentative D call: TRBD1 (5 bases). The CDR3 is 14 residues long. Trimming took 5 bases from V and 1 from J, leaving 11 bases between them. CDR1 is MDHEN, CDR2 SYDVKM, per germline. CDR3 sequence (DNA): TGTGCCAGCAGTCGATGGGGGAGTAACTATGGCTACACCTTC. It specifies CASSRWGSNYGYTF.

The rearrangement joins TRBV4-2 to TRBJ1-2, with TRBD1 matching over 9 bases. Unmatched junction bases numbered 4, after V lost 4 bases and J lost 4 bases. The CDR3 covers 14 residues. The germline V gene has CDR1 LGHNA and CDR2 YNFKEQ. The CDR3 reads CASSPTGGSYGYTF. For the CDR3, the DNA is TGTGCCAGCAGCCCGACAGGGGGAAGCTATGGCTACACCTTC.

The chain is built from TRBV28 and TRBJ2-5, with no clear D. Between the trimmed V and J ends, which lost 3 bases and 2 bases, there was a span of 13 bases. The germline V gene encodes CDR1 MDHEN and CDR2 SYDVKM. This CDR3 spans 15 amino acids. Written as DNA, the CDR3 is TGTGCCAGCAGTTTTACGGCAGAAAGACAAGAGACCCAGTACTTC. Residues: CASSFTAERQETQYF.